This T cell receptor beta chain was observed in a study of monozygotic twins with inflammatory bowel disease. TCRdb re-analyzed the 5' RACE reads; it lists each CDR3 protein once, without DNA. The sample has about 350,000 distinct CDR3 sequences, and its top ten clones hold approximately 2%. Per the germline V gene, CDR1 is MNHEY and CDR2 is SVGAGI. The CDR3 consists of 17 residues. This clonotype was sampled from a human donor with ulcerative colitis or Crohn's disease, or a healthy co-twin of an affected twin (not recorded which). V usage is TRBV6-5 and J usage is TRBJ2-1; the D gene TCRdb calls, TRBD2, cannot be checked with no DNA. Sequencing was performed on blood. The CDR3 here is CASSTRLAGWGYNEQFF.